This T cell receptor beta chain was documented in a study of blood T cell repertoires in COVID-19. Across the study: Spain, Italy and the United States supplied samples that represented acute and convalescent COVID-19. T cells, B-cell-depleted T cells, or PBMCs supplied cDNA or gDNA.

Some clones are missing from TCRdb's copy, which holds only in-frame ones; the method was immunoSEQ multiplex PCR. The table shows around 250,000 clones, with around 84% occurring only once. CDR1 SGHAT and CDR2 FQDESV come from the germline V gene (reference sequence). Trimming pared 5 bases from V and 10 bases from J, leaving 18 bases between. The CDR3 sequence is 14 residues long. Each participant's cohort was designated according to participant-reported clinical history. The V and J genes are TRBV11-1 and TRBJ2-1; weak D call: TRBD2 (5 bases). The TCR was taken from a woman between 45 and 65 years old who had recovered from COVID-19. The sample comprised PBMCs or T cells enriched from blood (not recorded which). Written as DNA, the CDR3 is TGTGCCAGCAGCCCCGGACTGAGGAAAGAAGAGCAGTTCTTC. Translating gives CASSPGLRKEEQFF. The variable domain in full, completed from reference TRBV11-1 and TRBJ2-1, reads EAEVAQSPRYKITEKSQAVAFWCDPISGHATLYWYRQILGQGPELLVQFQDESVVDDSQLPKDRFSAERLKGVDSTLKIQPAELGDSAMYLCASSPGLRKEEQFFGPGTRLTVL.